Listed here are 10 T cell receptor beta chains from one sample, sequenced in a study of Ad26.COV2.S vaccination and SARS-CoV-2 variants. Treatment defined: roughly 18 received Ad26.COV2.S at low or high dose, single or two shots; roughly 5 received placebo; per-sample allocation not given. Following the first vaccine or placebo injection, samples were taken on day 63. Assay: immunoSEQ multiplex PCR; the TCRdb copy retains only in-frame clones and omits some. Among some 340,000 clones listed, about 82% were seen once. The input for sequencing was peripheral blood, taken in a trial of Ad26.COV2.S vaccine versus placebo. These receptor sequences come from a person aged 18-65 years who received the Ad26.COV2.S COVID-19 vaccine or a placebo.

J is TRBJ2-1 and V is TRBV12-3 or TRBV12-4; 8 bases line up with TRBD1. CDR3 size: 12 residues. V shed 7 bases, J shed 8 bases, and the junction held 4 bases outside the gene matches. The CDR3 reads CASTKQGDEQFF. CDR3 in DNA: TGTGCCAGCACCAAACAGGGGGATGAGCAGTTCTTC.

The genes are TRBV14 and TRBJ1-4; D is unclear. Germline assignment: CDR1 SGHDN and CDR2 FVKESK. The CDR3 is 15 residues long. Trimming removed 4 bases at V and 7 bases at J, with 16 bases between. DNA of the CDR3: TGTGCCAGCAGCCCCAACCGGTTGGGTCGTGAAAAACTGTTTTTT. Its protein product is CASSPNRLGREKLFF.

V and J are TRBV11-2 and TRBJ1-1, with D possibly TRBD1 on 5 matching bases. V dropped 2 bases and J dropped 5 bases, with 9 bases sitting between them. The CDR3 is 13 residues long. Germline values: CDR1 SGHAT, CDR2 FQNNGV. The CDR3 sequence: CASSLLGGTEAFF. The DNA of the CDR3 is TGTGCCAGCAGCTTACTGGGGGGGACTGAAGCTTTCTTT.

This clone was detected a few times. This chain links TRBV7-3 with TRBJ1-2; D possibly corresponds to TRBD1 (5 bases). V was pared by 5 bases and J by 6 bases, with 13 bases between. Germline-derived CDR1 and CDR2 are SGHTA and FQGTGA. The CDR3 has 13 residues. CDR3 loop: CASSPGPRDGYTF. CDR3 sequence (DNA): TGTGCCAGCAGCCCAGGGCCCCGCGATGGCTACACCTTC.

This chain connects TRBV6-5 to TRBJ1-4, with 8 positions matching TRBD1. Germline V CDR1 and CDR2: MNHEY, SVGAGI. The CDR3 extends over 15 amino acids. V shed 8 bases, J shed 7 bases, and the junction held 12 bases outside the gene matches. The CDR3 spells CASAPGDRGGEKLFF. Written as DNA, the CDR3 is TGTGCCAGCGCCCCGGGCGACAGGGGTGGTGAAAAACTGTTTTTT.

About this clone: Other DNA sequences from this sample encode an identical CDR3 as well. This chain connects TRBV7-2 to TRBJ1-1; weak D call: TRBD1 (5 bases). CDR1 is SGHTA and CDR2 is FQGNSA in the germline V gene. The CDR3 runs 15 residues. Trimming stripped 0 bases from V and 1 base from J, with 9 bases between. The CDR3 coding sequence is TGTGCCAGCAGCTTAGCCGGGACGGCGAACACTGAAGCTTTCTTT. Residues: CASSLAGTANTEAFF.

The rearrangement uses TRBV2 and TRBJ2-3; D is perhaps TRBD1 (6 bases). This CDR3 is built from 12 residues. Germline V lookup: CDR1 SNHLY, CDR2 FYNNEI. V lost 10 bases and J 3 bases, leaving 11 bases between the germline ends. As DNA, the CDR3 is TGTGCCACCCCCAGGGGAACAGATACGCAGTATTTT. It specifies CATPRGTDTQYF. Together with reference TRBV2 and TRBJ2-3, the CDR3 gives the full variable domain: EPEVTQTPSHQVTQMGQEVILRCVPISNHLYFYWYRQILGQKVEFLVSFYNNEISEKSEIFDDQFSVERPDGSNFTLKIRSTKLEDSAMYFCATPRGTDTQYFGPGTRLTVL.

The V and J genes are TRBV5-4 and TRBJ2-1; 7 bases agree with TRBD2. Germline CDR1 reads SGHNT; CDR2 reads YYREEE (reference sequence). The CDR3 is made up of 16 amino acids. The V segment lost 1 base and the J segment 5 bases; nucleotides outside the gene matches: 9. This chain's CDR3 is CASSLKAGGFNNEQFF. CDR3 DNA sequence: TGTGCCAGCAGCTTGAAGGCCGGGGGGTTCAACAATGAGCAGTTCTTC.

The chain combines TRBV30 with TRBJ1-5, with unresolved D. This CDR3 region has 17 residues. V was cut by 3 bases and J by 6 bases, with 24 bases left in between. CDR1 and CDR2 from the germline V gene are GTSNPN and SVGIG (reference sequence). DNA of the CDR3: TGTGCCTGGAGCCCCGGACGGCCACAGAACCCCGGTCAGCCCCAGCATTTT. Encoded protein: CAWSPGRPQNPGQPQHF.

The V and J genes are TRBV12-3 or TRBV12-4 and TRBJ1-1; D gene ambiguous. Trimming shortened V by 5 bases and J by 6 bases, and 13 bases separated the two germline ends. This CDR3 comprises 13 residues. CDR3 region: CASSPGRTAEAFF. The CDR3 coding sequence is TGTGCCAGCAGTCCGGGCCGGACGGCTGAAGCTTTCTTT.